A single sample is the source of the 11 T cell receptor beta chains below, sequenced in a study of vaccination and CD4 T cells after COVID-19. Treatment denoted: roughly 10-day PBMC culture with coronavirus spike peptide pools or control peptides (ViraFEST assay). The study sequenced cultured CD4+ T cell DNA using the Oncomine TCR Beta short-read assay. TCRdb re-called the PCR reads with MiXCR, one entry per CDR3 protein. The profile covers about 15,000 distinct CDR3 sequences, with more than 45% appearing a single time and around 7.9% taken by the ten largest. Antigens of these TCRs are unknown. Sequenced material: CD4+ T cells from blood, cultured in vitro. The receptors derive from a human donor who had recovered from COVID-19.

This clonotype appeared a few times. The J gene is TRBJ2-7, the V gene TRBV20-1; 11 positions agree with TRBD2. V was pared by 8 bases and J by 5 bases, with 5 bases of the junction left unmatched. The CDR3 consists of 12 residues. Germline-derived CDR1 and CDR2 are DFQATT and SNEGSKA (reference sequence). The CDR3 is CSTPGLADEQYF. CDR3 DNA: TGCAGTACACCGGGACTAGCGGACGAGCAGTACTTC.

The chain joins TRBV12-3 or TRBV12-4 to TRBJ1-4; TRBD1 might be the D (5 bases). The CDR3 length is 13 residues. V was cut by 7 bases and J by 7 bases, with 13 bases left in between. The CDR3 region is CASMNGGSEKLFF. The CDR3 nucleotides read TGTGCCAGCATGAACGGGGGGAGTGAAAAACTGTTTTTT.

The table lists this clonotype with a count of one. The chain's CDR3 is CASSSETGNEQFF. The DNA of the CDR3 is TGTGCCAGCAGCTCAGAGACAGGAAATGAGCAGTTCTTC. This sequence joins TRBV11-3 and TRBJ2-1; tentative D call: TRBD1 (6 bases). The germline gives CDR1 SGHNT, CDR2 YENEEA. The CDR3 sequence is 13 residues long. V gave up 4 bases and J gave up 7 bases, with 11 bases separating them.

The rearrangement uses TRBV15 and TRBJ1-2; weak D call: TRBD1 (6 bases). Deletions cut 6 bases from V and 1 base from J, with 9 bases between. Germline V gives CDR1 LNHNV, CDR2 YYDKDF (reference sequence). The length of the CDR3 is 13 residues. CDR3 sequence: CATSIQGNYGYTF. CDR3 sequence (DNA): TGTGCCACCAGTATACAGGGTAACTATGGCTACACCTTC. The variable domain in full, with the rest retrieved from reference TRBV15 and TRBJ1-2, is DAMVIQNPRYQVTQFGKPVTLSCSQTLNHNVMYWYQQKSSQAPKLLFHYYDKDFNNEADTPDNFQSRRPNTSFCFLDIRSPGLGDTAMYLCATSIQGNYGYTFGSGTRLTVV.

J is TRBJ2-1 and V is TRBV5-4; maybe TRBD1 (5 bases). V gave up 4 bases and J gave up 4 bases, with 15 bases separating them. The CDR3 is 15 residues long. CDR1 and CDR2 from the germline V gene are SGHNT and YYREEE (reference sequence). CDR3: CASSGAGLPYNEQFF. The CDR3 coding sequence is TGTGCCAGCAGCGGGGCAGGGCTGCCTTACAATGAGCAGTTCTTC.

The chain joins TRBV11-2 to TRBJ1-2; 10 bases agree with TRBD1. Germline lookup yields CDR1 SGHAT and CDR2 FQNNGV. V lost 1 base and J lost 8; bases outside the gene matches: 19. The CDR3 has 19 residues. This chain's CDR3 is CASSLGQSLGQGSVRGYTF. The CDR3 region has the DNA TGTGCCAGCAGCTTAGGCCAGTCATTGGGACAGGGGTCGGTTCGGGGCTACACCTTC.

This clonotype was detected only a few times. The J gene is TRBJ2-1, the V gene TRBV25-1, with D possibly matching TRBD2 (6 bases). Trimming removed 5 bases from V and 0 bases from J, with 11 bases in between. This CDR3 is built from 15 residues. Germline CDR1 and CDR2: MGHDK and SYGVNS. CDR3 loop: CASSRDSNSYNEQFF. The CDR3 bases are TGTGCCAGCAGTCGGGACTCCAACTCCTACAATGAGCAGTTCTTC.

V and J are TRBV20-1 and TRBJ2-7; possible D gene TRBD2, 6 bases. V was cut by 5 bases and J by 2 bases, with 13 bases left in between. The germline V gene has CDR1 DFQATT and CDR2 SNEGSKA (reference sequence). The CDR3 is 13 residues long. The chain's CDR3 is CSASPGGTYEQYF. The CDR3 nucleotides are TGCAGTGCTTCCCCCGGGGGTACCTACGAGCAGTACTTC.

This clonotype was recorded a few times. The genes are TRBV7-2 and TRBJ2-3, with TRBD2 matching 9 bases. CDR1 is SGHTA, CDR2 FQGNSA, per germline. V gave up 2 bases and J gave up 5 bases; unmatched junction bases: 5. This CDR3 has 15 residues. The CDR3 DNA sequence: TGTGCCAGCAGCTTACAGCGGGAGGTGATAGATACGCAGTATTTT. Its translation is CASSLQREVIDTQYF. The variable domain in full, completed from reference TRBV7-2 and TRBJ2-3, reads GAGVSQSPSNKVTEKGKDVELRCDPISGHTALYWYRQSLGQGLEFLIYFQGNSAPDKSGLPSDRFSAERTGGSVSTLTIQRTQQEDSAVYLCASSLQREVIDTQYFGPGTRLTVL.

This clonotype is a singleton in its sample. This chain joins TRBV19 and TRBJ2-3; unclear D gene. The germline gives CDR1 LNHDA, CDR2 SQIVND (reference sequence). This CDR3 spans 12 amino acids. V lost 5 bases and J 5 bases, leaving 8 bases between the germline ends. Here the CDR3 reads CASSHLGDTQYF. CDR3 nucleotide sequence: TGTGCCAGTAGTCATCTAGGAGATACGCAGTATTTT.

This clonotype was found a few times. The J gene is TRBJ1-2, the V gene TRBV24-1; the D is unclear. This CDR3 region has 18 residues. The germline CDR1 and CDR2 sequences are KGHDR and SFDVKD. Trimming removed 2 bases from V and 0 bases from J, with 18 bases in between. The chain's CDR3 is CATSDSGVPGTANYGYTF. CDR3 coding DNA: TGTGCCACCAGTGATTCCGGCGTCCCGGGTACCGCTAACTATGGCTACACCTTC.